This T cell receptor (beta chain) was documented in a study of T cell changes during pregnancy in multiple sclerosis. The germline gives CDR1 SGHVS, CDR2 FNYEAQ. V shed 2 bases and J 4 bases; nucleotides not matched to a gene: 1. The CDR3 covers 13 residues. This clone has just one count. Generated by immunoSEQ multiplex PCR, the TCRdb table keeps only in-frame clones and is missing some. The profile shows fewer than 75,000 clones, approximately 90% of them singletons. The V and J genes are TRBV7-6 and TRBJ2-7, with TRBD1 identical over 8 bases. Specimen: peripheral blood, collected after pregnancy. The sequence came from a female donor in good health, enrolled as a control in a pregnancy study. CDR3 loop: CASSLQGAYEQYF. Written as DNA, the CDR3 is TGTGCCAGCAGCTTACAGGGGGCGTACGAGCAGTACTTC.